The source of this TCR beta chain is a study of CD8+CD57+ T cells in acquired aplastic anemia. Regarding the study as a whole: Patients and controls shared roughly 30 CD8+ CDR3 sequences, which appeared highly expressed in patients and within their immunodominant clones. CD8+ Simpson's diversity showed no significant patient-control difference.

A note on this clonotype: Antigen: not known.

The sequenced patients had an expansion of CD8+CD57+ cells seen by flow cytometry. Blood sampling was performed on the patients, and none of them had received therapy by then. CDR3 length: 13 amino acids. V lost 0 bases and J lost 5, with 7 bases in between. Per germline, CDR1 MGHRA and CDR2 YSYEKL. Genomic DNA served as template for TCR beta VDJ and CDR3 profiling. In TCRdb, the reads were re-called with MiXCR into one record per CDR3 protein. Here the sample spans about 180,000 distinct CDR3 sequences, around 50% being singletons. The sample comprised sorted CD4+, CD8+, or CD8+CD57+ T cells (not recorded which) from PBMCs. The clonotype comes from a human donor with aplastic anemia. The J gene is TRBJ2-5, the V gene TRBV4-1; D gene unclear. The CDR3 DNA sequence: TGCGCCAGCAGCCAAGAGCGTCAGGAGACCCAGTACTTC. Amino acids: CASSQERQETQYF.